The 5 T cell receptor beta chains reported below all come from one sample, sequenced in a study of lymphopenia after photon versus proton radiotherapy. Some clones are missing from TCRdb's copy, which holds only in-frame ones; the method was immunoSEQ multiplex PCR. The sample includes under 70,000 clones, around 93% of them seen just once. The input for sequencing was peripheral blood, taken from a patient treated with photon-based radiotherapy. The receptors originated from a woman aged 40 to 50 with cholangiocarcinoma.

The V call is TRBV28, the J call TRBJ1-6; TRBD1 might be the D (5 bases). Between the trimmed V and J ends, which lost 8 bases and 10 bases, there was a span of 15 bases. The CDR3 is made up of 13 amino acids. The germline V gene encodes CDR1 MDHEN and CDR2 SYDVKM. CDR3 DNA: TGTGCCAGCCAGGGTGCGATTGGGTCACCCCTCCACTTT. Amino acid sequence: CASQGAIGSPLHF. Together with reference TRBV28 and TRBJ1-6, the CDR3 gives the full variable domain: DVKVTQSSRYLVKRTGEKVFLECVQDMDHENMFWYRQDPGLGLRLIYFSYDVKMKEKGDIPEGYSVSREKKERFSLILESASTNQTSMYLCASQGAIGSPLHFGNGTRLTVT.

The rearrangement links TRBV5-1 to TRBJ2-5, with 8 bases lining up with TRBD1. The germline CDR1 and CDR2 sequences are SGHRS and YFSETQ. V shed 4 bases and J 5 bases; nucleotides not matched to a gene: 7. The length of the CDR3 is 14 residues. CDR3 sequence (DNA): TGCGCCAGCAGCCCGGGACAGGAGAGCGAGACCCAGTACTTC. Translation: CASSPGQESETQYF.

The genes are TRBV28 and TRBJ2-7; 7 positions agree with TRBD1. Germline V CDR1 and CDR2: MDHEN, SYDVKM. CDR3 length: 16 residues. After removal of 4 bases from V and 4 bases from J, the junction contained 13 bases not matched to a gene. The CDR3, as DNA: TGTGCCAGCAGTTATCGGGCGGCAGGGGGATTATACGAGCAGTACTTC. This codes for CASSYRAAGGLYEQYF.

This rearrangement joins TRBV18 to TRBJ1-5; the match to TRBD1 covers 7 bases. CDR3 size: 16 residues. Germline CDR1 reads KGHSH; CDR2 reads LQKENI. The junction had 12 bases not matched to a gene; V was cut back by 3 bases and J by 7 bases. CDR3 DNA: TGTGCCAGCTCACCCGTGGAGGGACAGCTCACCCAGCCCCAGCATTTT. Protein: CASSPVEGQLTQPQHF.

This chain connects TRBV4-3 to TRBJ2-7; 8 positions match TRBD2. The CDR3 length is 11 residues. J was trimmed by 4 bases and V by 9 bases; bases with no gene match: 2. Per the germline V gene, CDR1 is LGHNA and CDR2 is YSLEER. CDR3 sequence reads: CARGTSYEQYF. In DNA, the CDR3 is TGCGCCAGGGGGACTAGTTACGAGCAGTACTTC.